This record covers a single T cell receptor beta chain. Its antigen is still unknown. They built TCR cDNA with 5'RACE template switching, a step that put in a universal primer site and UMIs. In TCRdb, the 5' RACE reads were re-called with MiXCR into one record per CDR3 protein. Here the sample spans some 350,000 distinct CDR3 sequences, about 6.2% being singletons. The CDR3 totals 18 residues. J lost 3 bases, V lost 10 bases, and 16 bases had no gene match. The germline gives CDR1 SNHLY, CDR2 FYNNEI. This record belongs to a study of T cells after yellow fever vaccination. Study conclusions and caveats: CD4 and CD8 compartments shared a small share of clonotypes. At around 96% for CD4 and just over 85% for CD8, most primary-vaccination clones showed up again after the booster. Sorted repertoires could include abundant contaminating clonotypes from bulk cells.

This TCR was sampled from a young man who received the YFV17D yellow fever vaccine. The material sequenced was PBMCs, taken 5 days after the yellow fever booster vaccination. V is TRBV2 and J is TRBJ2-1; 12 bases fit TRBD2. CDR3 coding DNA: TGTGCCATCTGTTTAGCGCGGGGACTAGCGGGCAACTACAATGAGCAGTTCTTC. Translated: CAICLARGLAGNYNEQFF.